The T cell receptor (beta chain) described here comes from a study of beta chain features in type 1 diabetes. This clone was seen a handful of times. What it binds is not known. A CD45RO/CCR7/CD25/CD127/CD95/CD27 panel sorted naive, central memory, regulatory and stem cell-like memory CD4+ cells. The germline V gene has CDR1 SGHDN and CDR2 FVKESK. The CDR3 extends over 20 amino acids. The V gene end was trimmed by 4 bases and the J gene end by 6 bases; junction bases not matched to a gene: 24. The isolated RNA, all of it, was reverse transcribed, so expressed TCRB transcripts were what got sequenced. TCRdb's copy holds only in-frame clones and misses some; the assay was immunoSEQ multiplex PCR. This table holds fewer than 650,000 clones, 15% to 18% found once. Study findings and constraints: PCR, the amplification step, might favor shorter templates, equally in patients and controls.

The rearrangement joins TRBV14 to TRBJ2-7, with TRBD1 identical over 10 bases. Specimen: naive CD4+ T cells from blood. The sequence came from a man younger than 35 in good health. CDR3 DNA: TGTGCCAGCAGCCGTGGGAAGACAGGGGGCTCGGAGAGGCCCACTGTCGAGCAGTACTTC. Translated: CASSRGKTGGSERPTVEQYF.